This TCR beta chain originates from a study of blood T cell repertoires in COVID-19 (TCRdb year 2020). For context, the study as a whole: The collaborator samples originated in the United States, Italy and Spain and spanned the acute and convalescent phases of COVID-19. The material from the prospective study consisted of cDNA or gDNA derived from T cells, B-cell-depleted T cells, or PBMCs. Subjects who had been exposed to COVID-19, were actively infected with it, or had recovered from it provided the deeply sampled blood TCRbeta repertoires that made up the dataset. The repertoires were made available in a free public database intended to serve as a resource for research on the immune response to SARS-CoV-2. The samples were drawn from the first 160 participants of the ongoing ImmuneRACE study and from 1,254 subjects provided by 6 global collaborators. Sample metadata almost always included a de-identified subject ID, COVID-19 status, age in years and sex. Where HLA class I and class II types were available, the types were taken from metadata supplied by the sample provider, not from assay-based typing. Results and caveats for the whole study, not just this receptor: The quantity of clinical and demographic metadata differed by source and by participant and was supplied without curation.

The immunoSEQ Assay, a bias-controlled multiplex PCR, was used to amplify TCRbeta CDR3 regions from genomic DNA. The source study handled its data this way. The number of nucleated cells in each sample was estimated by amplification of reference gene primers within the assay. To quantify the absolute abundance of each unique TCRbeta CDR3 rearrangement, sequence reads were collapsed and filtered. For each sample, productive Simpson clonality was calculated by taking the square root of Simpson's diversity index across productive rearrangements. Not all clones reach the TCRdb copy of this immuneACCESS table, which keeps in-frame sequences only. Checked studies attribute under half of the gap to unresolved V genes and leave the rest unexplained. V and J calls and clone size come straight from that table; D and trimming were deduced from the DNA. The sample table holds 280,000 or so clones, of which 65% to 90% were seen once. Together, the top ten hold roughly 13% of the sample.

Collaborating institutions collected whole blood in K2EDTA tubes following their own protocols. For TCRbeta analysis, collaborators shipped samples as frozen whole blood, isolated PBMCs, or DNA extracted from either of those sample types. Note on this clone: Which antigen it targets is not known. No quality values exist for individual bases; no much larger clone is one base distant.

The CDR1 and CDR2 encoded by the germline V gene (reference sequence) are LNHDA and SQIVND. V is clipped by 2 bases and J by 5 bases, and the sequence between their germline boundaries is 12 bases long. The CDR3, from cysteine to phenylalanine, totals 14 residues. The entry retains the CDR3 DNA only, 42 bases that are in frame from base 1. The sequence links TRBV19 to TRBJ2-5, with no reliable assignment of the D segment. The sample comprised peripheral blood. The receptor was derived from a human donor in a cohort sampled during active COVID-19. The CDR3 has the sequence CASSIPTRSETQYF. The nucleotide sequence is TGTGCCAGTAGTATACCCACGAGGAGCGAGACCCAGTACTTC.